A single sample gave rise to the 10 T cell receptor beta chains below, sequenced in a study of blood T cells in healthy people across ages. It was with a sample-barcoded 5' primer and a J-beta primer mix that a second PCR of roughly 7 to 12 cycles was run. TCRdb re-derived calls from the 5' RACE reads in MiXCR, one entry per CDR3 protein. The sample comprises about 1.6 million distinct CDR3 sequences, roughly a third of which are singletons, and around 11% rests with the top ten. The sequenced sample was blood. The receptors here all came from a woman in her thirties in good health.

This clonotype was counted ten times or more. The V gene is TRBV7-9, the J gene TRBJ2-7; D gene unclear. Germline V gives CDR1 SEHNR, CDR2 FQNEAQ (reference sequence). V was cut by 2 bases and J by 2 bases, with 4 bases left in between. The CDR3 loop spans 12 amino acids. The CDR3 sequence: CASSLFPYEQYF. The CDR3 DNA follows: TGTGCCAGCAGCTTATTCCCCTACGAGCAGTACTTC.

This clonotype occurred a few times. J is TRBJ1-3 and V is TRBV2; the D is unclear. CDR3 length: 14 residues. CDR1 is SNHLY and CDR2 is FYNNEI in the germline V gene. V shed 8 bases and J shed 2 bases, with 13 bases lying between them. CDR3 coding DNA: TGTGCCAGCGTCATGGAGGCGGCTGGAAACACCATATATTTT. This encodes CASVMEAAGNTIYF.

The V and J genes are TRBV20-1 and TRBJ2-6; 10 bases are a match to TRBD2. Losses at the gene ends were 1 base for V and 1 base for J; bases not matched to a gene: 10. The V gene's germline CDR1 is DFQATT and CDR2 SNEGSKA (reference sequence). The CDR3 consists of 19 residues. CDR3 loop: CSARADPSGRHSGANVLTF. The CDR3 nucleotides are TGCAGTGCTAGAGCTGATCCTAGCGGGAGACATTCTGGGGCCAACGTCCTGACTTTC.

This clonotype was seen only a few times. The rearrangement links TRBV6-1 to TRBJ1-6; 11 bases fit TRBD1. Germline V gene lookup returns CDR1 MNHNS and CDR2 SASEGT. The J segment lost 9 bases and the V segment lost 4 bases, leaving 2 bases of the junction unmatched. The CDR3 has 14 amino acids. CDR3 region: CASSVGQGVSPLHF. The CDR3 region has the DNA TGTGCCAGCAGTGTGGGACAGGGGGTTTCACCCCTCCACTTT.

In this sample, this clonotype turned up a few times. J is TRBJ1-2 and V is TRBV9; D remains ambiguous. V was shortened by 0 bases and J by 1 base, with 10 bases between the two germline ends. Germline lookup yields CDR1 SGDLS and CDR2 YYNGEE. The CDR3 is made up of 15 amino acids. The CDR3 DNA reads TGTGCCAGCAGCGTAGGCTCAGAGATTAACTATGGCTACACCTTC. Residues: CASSVGSEINYGYTF.

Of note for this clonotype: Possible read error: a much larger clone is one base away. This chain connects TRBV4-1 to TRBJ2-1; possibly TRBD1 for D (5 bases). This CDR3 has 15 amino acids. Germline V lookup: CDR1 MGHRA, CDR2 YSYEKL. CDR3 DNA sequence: TGCGCCGGCAGCCATGACAGAGCTCCATACAATGAGCAGTTCTTC. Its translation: CAGSHDRAPYNEQFF.

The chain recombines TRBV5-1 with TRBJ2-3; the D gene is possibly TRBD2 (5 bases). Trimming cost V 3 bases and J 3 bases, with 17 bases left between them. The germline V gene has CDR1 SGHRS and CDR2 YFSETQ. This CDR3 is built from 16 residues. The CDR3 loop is CASSWTGMSHTDTQYF. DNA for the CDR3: TGCGCCAGCAGCTGGACCGGGATGTCTCATACAGATACGCAGTATTTT.

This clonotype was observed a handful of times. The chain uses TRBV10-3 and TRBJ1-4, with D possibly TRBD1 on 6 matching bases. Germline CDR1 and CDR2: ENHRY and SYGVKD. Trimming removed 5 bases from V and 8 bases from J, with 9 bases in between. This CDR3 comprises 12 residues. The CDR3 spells CAISQGSEKLFF. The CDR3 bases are TGTGCCATCAGTCAGGGGTCGGAAAAACTGTTTTTT.

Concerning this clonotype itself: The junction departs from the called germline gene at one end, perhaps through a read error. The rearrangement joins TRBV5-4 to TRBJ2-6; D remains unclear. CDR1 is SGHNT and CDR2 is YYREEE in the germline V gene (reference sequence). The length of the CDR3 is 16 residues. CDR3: CASSAPARSEANVLTF. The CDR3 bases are TGTGCCAGCAGCGCCCCGGCGCGATCTGAGGCCAACGTCCTGACTTTC.

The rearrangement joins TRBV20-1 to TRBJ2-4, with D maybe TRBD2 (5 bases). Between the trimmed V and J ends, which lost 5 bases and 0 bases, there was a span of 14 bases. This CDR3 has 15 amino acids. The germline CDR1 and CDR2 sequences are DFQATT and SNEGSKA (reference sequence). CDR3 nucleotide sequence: TGCAGTGCTCCATCCCGGGATCTAGCCAAAAACATTCAGTACTTC. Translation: CSAPSRDLAKNIQYF.